One and the same sample provided the 19 T cell receptor beta chains below, sequenced in a study of blood T cells in healthy people across ages. Sample-barcoded 5' priming and a J-beta primer mix drove a second PCR of roughly 7 to 11 cycles. TCRdb reanalysed the 5' RACE reads using MiXCR and keeps one entry per CDR3 protein. The sample gives 850,000 to 1,000,000 distinct CDR3 sequences, just over 50% of which show up once; around a fifth is in the top ten. The source material was blood. These receptors originate from an older woman in good health.

The V gene is TRBV5-1, the J gene TRBJ2-7; 8 nucleotides match TRBD2. V lost 5 bases to trimming and J lost 0 bases; unmatched junction nucleotides: 7. The germline V gene encodes CDR1 SGHRS and CDR2 YFSETQ. CDR3 length equals 15 residues. In DNA, the CDR3 is TGCGCCAGCAGAAGTAGCGGGACCAACTCCTACGAGCAGTACTTC. Its protein is CASRSSGTNSYEQYF.

The chain employs TRBV6-1 and TRBJ2-7; perhaps TRBD2 as D (6 bases). Per the germline V gene, CDR1 is MNHNS and CDR2 is SASEGT. The CDR3 is made up of 16 amino acids. V gave up 0 bases and J gave up 2 bases, with 14 bases separating them. The CDR3 loop is CASSEAVGGLPYEQYF. The CDR3 DNA follows: TGTGCCAGCAGTGAAGCCGTGGGGGGACTCCCCTACGAGCAGTACTTC.

The gene calls are TRBV20-1 and TRBJ2-7; D is possibly TRBD2 (5 bases). The V gene lost 3 bases and the J gene lost 3 bases, with 12 bases spanning the gap. Per germline, CDR1 DFQATT and CDR2 SNEGSKA (reference sequence). This CDR3 has 13 amino acids. This chain's CDR3 is CSASSQRNYEQYF. DNA of the CDR3: TGCAGTGCTAGCAGCCAGCGGAACTACGAGCAGTACTTC.

The chain employs TRBV3-1 and TRBJ2-5, with a possible D match to TRBD2 (5 bases). The CDR3 runs 12 residues. CDR1 is LGHDT, CDR2 YNNKEL, per germline (reference sequence). V was pared by 1 base and J by 11 bases, with 11 bases between. The CDR3 region has the DNA TGTGCCAGCAGCCAAGGGACGGAGGAGCAGTACTTC. Residues: CASSQGTEEQYF.

This clonotype was seen only a few times. V is TRBV4-1 and J is TRBJ2-7; D possibly corresponds to TRBD1 (5 bases). V was pared by 1 base and J by 0 bases, with 16 bases between. This CDR3 region has 17 residues. Germline assignment: CDR1 MGHRA and CDR2 YSYEKL. The CDR3 sequence: CASSQVGQLLSSYEQYF. DNA of the CDR3: TGCGCCAGCAGCCAAGTTGGACAATTGCTAAGCTCCTACGAGCAGTACTTC.

In its sample, this clonotype was seen a few times. V usage is TRBV21-1 and J usage is TRBJ1-5; TRBD1 reflects the table's D call only, with no check against the DNA. TRBV21-1 is a listed pseudogene. The CDR3 sequence is 13 residues long. CDR3 protein: CARPGQGNQPQHF. For the CDR3, the DNA is TGTGCCAGGCCGGGACAGGGGAATCAGCCCCAGCATTTT.

This clonotype was observed many times. The chain combines TRBV28 with TRBJ2-3, with TRBD1 identical over 9 bases. CDR1 MDHEN and CDR2 SYDVKM come from the germline V gene. Germline trimming cut 5 bases from V and 3 bases from J; bases unmatched to any gene: 6. This CDR3 spans 15 amino acids. The CDR3 protein is CASSRPGQGTDTQYF. In nucleotides, the CDR3 is TGTGCCAGCAGTCGACCGGGACAGGGAACAGATACGCAGTATTTT.

The CDR3 spells CSARGSSGYNEQFF. CDR3 sequence (DNA): TGCAGTGCTAGAGGGTCTAGCGGTTACAATGAGCAGTTCTTC. The gene calls are TRBV20-1 and TRBJ2-1; 7 nucleotides line up with TRBD2. CDR3 length equals 14 residues. CDR1 is DFQATT and CDR2 is SNEGSKA in the germline V gene (reference sequence). The ends lost 1 base at V and 4 bases at J; junction bases unmatched: 4.

The chain employs TRBV20-1 and TRBJ2-4, with D hard to call. V was pared by 0 bases and J by 0 bases, with 12 bases between. The CDR3 consists of 16 residues. Germline V lookup: CDR1 DFQATT, CDR2 SNEGSKA (reference sequence). The CDR3 bases are TGCAGTGCTAGAGATGAACTCAAAGTAGCCAAAAACATTCAGTACTTC. Protein: CSARDELKVAKNIQYF.

The CDR3 DNA reads as TGTGCCAGCAGCGTAGAAGGAGCGGGAGGGCCTGACTCCGAGCAGTACTTC. Protein product: CASSVEGAGGPDSEQYF. The chain is built from TRBV9 and TRBJ2-4, with 10 bases identical to TRBD2. TRBJ2-7 explains the end of the DNA better; the J call may be wrong. The germline gives CDR1 SGDLS, CDR2 YYNGEE. This CDR3 comprises 17 residues.

The rearrangement joins TRBV28 to TRBJ2-3; 7 nucleotides match TRBD2. V dropped 2 bases and J dropped 5; count of bases not matched to a gene: 13. Germline CDR1 is MDHEN and CDR2 is SYDVKM. The CDR3 is made up of 17 amino acids. The CDR3 loop is CASSLNTVKRGGDTQYF. The CDR3 DNA reads TGTGCCAGCAGTTTAAATACGGTGAAGCGGGGCGGAGATACGCAGTATTTT.

The rearrangement links TRBV7-9 to TRBJ1-2; D gene ambiguous. This CDR3 has 11 amino acids. With 1 base removed from V and 10 bases from J, the gap between germline ends came to 7 bases. CDR1 and CDR2 from the germline V gene are SEHNR and FQNEAQ (reference sequence). The CDR3 here is CASSLETVYTF. The DNA of the CDR3 is TGTGCCAGCAGCTTAGAAACCGTCTACACCTTC.

In this sample, this clonotype turned up a few times. The gene calls are TRBV20-1 and TRBJ1-2; 9 bases map to TRBD1. This CDR3 has 13 residues. The V segment lost 5 bases and the J segment 3 bases; nucleotides outside the gene matches: 4. CDR1 and CDR2 (germline): DFQATT, SNEGSKA (reference sequence). CDR3 in amino acids: CSASDRGHYGYTF. The CDR3 DNA is TGCAGTGCTTCGGACAGGGGACACTATGGCTACACCTTC.

This clonotype was seen a single time. This chain uses TRBV6-5 with TRBJ2-1; D not certain. Trimming took off 5 bases at V and 6 bases at J, with 17 bases between the two ends. The germline gives CDR1 MNHEY, CDR2 SVGAGI. This CDR3 has 15 amino acids. CDR3 sequence reads: CASSPLSPRSNEQFF. The CDR3 nucleotides are TGTGCCAGCAGTCCCCTCAGTCCCAGGAGCAATGAGCAGTTCTTC.

This chain connects TRBV20-1 to TRBJ2-1; unclear D gene. Deletions cut 5 bases from V and 3 bases from J, with 14 bases between. The CDR3 sequence is 14 residues long. Germline V gene lookup returns CDR1 DFQATT and CDR2 SNEGSKA (reference sequence). The CDR3 spells CSAANLWDYNEQFF. DNA for the CDR3: TGCAGTGCTGCAAATCTGTGGGACTACAATGAGCAGTTCTTC.

This clonotype showed up just a few times. J is TRBJ2-3 and V is TRBV20-1; a possible D gene is TRBD2 (5 bases). The V gene's germline CDR1 is DFQATT and CDR2 SNEGSKA (reference sequence). The V gene lost 6 bases and the J gene lost 0 bases, with 16 bases spanning the gap. The CDR3 runs to 15 residues. The CDR3 bases are TGCAGTGCGATCACCTCGGGGTATAGCACAGATACGCAGTATTTT. Amino acid sequence: CSAITSGYSTDTQYF.

The rearrangement uses TRBV3-1 and TRBJ2-7, with D possibly matching TRBD2 (6 bases). CDR3 length: 15 residues. Trimming removed 4 bases at V and 3 bases at J, with 16 bases between. Germline V CDR1 and CDR2: LGHDT, YNNKEL (reference sequence). The CDR3 spells CASSPAHGGYYEQYF. The DNA for the CDR3 is TGTGCCAGCAGCCCTGCCCACGGGGGTTACTACGAGCAGTACTTC.

Concerning this clonotype: The junction and the germline gene differ at one end; a read error may be behind it. V and J are TRBV7-9 and TRBJ2-1; 10 positions agree with TRBD2. Per the germline V gene, CDR1 is SEHNR and CDR2 is FQNEAQ (reference sequence). The CDR3 contains 16 residues. The CDR3 bases are TGTGCCAGAAGCTTCGTAGCGGGAGGCGTGGACAATGAGCAGTTCTTC. Translating it yields CARSFVAGGVDNEQFF. Variable domain in full (rest from reference TRBV7-9 and TRBJ2-1): DTGVSQNPRHKITKRGQNVTFRCDPISEHNRLYWYRQTLGQGPEFLTYFQNEAQLEKSRLLSDRFSAERPKGSFSTLEIQRTEQGDSAMYLCARSFVAGGVDNEQFFGPGTRLTVL.

The genes are TRBV5-1 and TRBJ2-6; 8 bases fit TRBD2. The V gene's germline CDR1 is SGHRS and CDR2 YFSETQ. The trim removed 2 bases at V and 0 bases at J, leaving 7 bases unmatched. This CDR3 is 18 amino acids long. As DNA, the CDR3 is TGCGCCAGCAGCTTAGTTCTAGCGGGCAGCTCTGGGGCCAACGTCCTGACTTTC. Translated: CASSLVLAGSSGANVLTF. The whole variable domain, remainder taken from reference TRBV5-1 and TRBJ2-6, is KAGVTQTPRYLIKTRGQQVTLSCSPISGHRSVSWYQQTPGQGLQFLFEYFSETQRNKGNFPGRFSGRQFSNSRSEMNVSTLELGDSALYLCASSLVLAGSSGANVLTFGAGSRLTVL.